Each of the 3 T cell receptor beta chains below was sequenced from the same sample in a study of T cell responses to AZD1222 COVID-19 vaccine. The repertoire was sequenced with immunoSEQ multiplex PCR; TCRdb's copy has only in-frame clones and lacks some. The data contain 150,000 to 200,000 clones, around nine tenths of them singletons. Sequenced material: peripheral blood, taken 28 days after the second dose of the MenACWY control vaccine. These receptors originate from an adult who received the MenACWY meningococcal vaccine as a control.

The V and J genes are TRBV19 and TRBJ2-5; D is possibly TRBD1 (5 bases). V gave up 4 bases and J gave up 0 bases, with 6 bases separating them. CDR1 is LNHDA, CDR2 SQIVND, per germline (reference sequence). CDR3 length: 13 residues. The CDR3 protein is CASSRQYQETQYF. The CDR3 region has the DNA TGTGCCAGTAGTAGACAGTACCAAGAGACCCAGTACTTC.

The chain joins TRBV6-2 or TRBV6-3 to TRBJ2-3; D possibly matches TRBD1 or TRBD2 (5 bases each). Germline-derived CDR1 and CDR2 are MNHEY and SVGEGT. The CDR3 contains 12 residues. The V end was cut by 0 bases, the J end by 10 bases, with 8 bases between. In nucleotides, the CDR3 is TGTGCCAGCAGTTACTCAGGGACGCCGCAGTATTTT. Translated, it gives CASSYSGTPQYF.

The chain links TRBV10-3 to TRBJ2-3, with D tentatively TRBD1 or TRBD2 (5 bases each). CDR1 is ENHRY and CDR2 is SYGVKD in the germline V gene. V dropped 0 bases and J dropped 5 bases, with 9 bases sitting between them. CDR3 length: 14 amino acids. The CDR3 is CAISESGPRDTQYF. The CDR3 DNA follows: TGTGCCATCAGTGAGTCGGGACCTCGAGATACGCAGTATTTT.